This T cell receptor (beta chain) was identified during a study of blood T cell repertoires in COVID-19. Study overall: Samples of COVID-19 (acute and convalescent) were obtained from the United States, Italy and Spain. Sources were T cells, B-cell-depleted T cells, or PBMCs; the material itself was cDNA or gDNA.

Per the original methods: Cell counts per sample came from amplifying reference gene primers. The table came from immunoSEQ multiplex PCR; TCRdb's copy has only in-frame clones and leaves some out. The V and J calls and clone size are taken from that table; D and trimming were inferred from the DNA. The sample contains more than 200,000 clones, less than 90% of which appear only once. The trim removed 3 bases at V and 4 bases at J, leaving 8 bases unmatched. There are 15 residues in the CDR3. In germline, CDR1 is SGHDT, CDR2 YYEEEE. This chain uses TRBV5-6 with TRBJ1-1; 8 bases agree with TRBD1. The sample was peripheral blood. This receptor was identified in a man aged 60-69 years with acute or convalescent COVID-19. CDR3 coding DNA: TGTGCCAGCAGCTCCGTCTTGACAGGGGCCACTGAAGCTTTCTTT. Its protein product is CASSSVLTGATEAFF.